The text below deals with one T cell receptor beta chain. The antigen remains unidentified. Germline V gives CDR1 MNHEY, CDR2 SVGAGI. Trimming stripped 6 bases from V and 2 bases from J, with 8 bases between. CDR3 length: 13 residues. The data were obtained in a study of long-term antiretroviral therapy in people with HIV. Study-level results: Clones that had undergone expansion before ART dominated the repertoire at all time points.

The immunoSEQ assay was v3.0, run at survey level. Sequenced by immunoSEQ multiplex PCR; TCRdb stores in-frame clones only, minus some. The repertoire has tens of thousands of clones, approximately 93% of them found once; the top ten carry under 5.5%. Amounts of 1-10 million cryopreserved PBMC were held in the samples before DNA extraction. V usage is TRBV6-5 and J usage is TRBJ1-5, with D hard to call. The TCR originated in a man in his late teens or twenties with HIV. Source: unsorted PBMCs, taken 3.1 years after starting antiretroviral therapy. In DNA form, the CDR3 reads TGTGCCAGCAGCAGTGTAGGCAATCAGCCCCAGCATTTT. Translation gives CASSSVGNQPQHF.